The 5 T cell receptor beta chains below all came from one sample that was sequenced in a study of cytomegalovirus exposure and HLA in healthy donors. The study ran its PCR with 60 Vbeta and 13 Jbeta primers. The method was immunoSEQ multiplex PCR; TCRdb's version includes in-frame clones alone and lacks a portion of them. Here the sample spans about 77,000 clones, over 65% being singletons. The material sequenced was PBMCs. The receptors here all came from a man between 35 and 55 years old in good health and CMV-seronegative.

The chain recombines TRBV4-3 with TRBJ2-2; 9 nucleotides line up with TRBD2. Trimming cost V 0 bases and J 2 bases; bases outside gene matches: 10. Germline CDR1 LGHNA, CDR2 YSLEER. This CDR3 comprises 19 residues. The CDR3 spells CASSQELGSGRLNTGELFF. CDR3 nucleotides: TGCGCCAGCAGCCAAGAACTGGGTAGCGGGAGATTAAACACCGGGGAGCTGTTTTTT.

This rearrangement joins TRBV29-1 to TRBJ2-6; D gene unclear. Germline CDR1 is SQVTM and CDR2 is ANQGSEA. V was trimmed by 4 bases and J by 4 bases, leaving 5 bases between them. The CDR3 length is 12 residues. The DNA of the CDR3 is TGCAGCGTTGGGCCAGGGGCCAACGTCCTGACTTTC. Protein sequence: CSVGPGANVLTF.

The CDR3 region is CASSQEGGSHEQYF. As DNA, the CDR3 is TGTGCCAGCAGCCAAGAGGGAGGATCCCACGAGCAGTACTTC. This chain uses TRBV9 with TRBJ2-7; D possibly corresponds to TRBD2 (6 bases). Deletions cut 4 bases from V and 5 bases from J, with 16 bases between. The CDR3 has 14 residues. Germline CDR1 is SGDLS and CDR2 is YYNGEE.

This CDR3 is CASSGGAEYYEQYF. For the CDR3, the DNA is TGTGCCAGCAGCGGAGGGGCAGAATACTACGAGCAGTACTTC. The chain is built from TRBV13 and TRBJ2-7, with D possibly TRBD2 on 6 matching bases. The CDR3 is 14 residues long. Per the germline V gene, CDR1 is PRHDT and CDR2 is FYEKMQ (reference sequence). V lost 5 bases and J 3 bases, leaving 14 bases between the germline ends.

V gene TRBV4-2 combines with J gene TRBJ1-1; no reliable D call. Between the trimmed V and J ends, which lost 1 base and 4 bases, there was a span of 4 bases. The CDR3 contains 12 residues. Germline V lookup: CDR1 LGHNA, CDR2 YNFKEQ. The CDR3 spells CASSQASTEAFF. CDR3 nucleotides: TGTGCCAGCAGCCAAGCGAGCACTGAAGCTTTCTTT.